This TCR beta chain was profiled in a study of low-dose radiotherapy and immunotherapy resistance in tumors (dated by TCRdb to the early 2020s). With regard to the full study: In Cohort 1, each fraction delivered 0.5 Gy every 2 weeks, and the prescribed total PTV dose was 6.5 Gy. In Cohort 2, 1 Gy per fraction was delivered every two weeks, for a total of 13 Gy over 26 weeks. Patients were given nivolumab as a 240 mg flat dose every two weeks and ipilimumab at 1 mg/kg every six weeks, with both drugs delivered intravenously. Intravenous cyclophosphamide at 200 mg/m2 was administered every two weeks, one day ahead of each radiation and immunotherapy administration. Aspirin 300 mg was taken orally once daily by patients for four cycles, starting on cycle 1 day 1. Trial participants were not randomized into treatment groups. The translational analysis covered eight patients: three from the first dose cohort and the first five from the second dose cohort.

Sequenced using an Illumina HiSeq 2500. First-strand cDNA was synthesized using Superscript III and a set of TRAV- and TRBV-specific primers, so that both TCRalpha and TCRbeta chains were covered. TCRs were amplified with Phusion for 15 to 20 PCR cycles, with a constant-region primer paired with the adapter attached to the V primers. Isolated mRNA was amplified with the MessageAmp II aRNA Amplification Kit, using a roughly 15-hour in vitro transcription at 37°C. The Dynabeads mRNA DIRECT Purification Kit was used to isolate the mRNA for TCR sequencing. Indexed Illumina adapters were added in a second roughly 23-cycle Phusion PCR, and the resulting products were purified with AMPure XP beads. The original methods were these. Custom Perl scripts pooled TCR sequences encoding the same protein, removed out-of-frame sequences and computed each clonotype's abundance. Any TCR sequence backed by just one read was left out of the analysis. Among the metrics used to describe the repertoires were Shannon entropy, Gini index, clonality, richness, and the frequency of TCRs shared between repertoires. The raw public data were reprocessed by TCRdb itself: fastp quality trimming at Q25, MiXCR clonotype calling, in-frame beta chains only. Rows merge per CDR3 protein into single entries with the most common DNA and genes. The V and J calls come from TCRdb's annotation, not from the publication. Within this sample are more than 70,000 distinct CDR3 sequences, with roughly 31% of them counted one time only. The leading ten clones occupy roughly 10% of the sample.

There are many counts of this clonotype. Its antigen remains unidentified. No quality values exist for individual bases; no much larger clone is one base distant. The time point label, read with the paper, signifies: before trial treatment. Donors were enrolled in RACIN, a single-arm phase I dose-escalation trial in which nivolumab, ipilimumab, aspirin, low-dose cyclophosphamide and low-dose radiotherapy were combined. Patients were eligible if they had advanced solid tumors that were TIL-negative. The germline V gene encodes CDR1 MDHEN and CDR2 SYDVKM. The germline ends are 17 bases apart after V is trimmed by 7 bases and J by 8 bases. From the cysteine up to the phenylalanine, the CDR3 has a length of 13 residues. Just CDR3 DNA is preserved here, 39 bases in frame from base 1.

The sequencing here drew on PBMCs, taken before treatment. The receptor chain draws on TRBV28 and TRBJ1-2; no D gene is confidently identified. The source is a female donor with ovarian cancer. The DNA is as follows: TGTGCCAGCATCGCTGGCCTTTCGGAGGGCTACACCTTC. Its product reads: CASIAGLSEGYTF.